Listed below are T cell receptor beta chains from one sample, sequenced in a study of cytomegalovirus exposure and HLA in healthy donors. Profiled with immunoSEQ multiplex PCR; TCRdb holds only in-frame clones, not every one. The table includes about 130,000 clones, roughly 70% detected once. The sample comprised PBMCs. The receptors were gathered from a man aged 25-45 years in good health and CMV-seronegative. CDR3s include the opening cysteine and the closing phenylalanine or tryptophan.

j_call: TRBJ2-6
v_call: TRBV29-1
cdr3_aa: CSVRGATGANVLTF

j_call: TRBJ1-4
v_call: TRBV27
cdr3_aa: CASTSLGQGGEKLFF

j_call: TRBJ2-7
v_call: TRBV6-5
cdr3_aa: CASIGAGGLEQYF

j_call: TRBJ2-3
v_call: TRBV7-6
cdr3_aa: CASSLGRGEGSDTQYF

j_call: TRBJ2-7
v_call: TRBV5-6
cdr3_aa: CASSLAARGTRSYEQYF

j_call: TRBJ1-2
v_call: TRBV5-5
cdr3_aa: CASSTTGDYGYTF

j_call: TRBJ2-7
v_call: TRBV11-2
cdr3_aa: CASRSGTGVREQYF

j_call: TRBJ1-1
v_call: TRBV7-9
cdr3_aa: CASSLGQVGTEAFF

j_call: TRBJ1-3
v_call: TRBV5-6
cdr3_aa: CASSRTAGNTIYF

j_call: TRBJ1-5
v_call: TRBV28
cdr3_aa: CASSSSEPQHF

j_call: TRBJ1-3
v_call: TRBV7-2
cdr3_aa: CASSLVGRGGNTIYF

j_call: TRBJ1-4
v_call: TRBV4-1
cdr3_aa: CASSQSGTGGIIQEKLFF

j_call: TRBJ1-1
v_call: TRBV5-1
cdr3_aa: CASNPTGGGFEAFF

j_call: TRBJ1-2
v_call: TRBV6-6
cdr3_aa: CASRQPGVGGYTF

j_call: TRBJ2-7
v_call: TRBV10-1
cdr3_aa: CASSPDRGGYEQYF

j_call: TRBJ2-3
v_call: TRBV4-1
cdr3_aa: CASSQGWTGSDTQYF

j_call: TRBJ2-1
v_call: TRBV5-6
cdr3_aa: CASSWTGTGMYNEQFF

j_call: TRBJ2-7
v_call: TRBV18
cdr3_aa: CASSPGLVSYEQYF

j_call: TRBJ2-3
v_call: TRBV9
cdr3_aa: CASSVGTSGTDTQYF

j_call: TRBJ2-2
v_call: TRBV7-2
cdr3_aa: CASSSLRTAGELFF

j_call: TRBJ2-5
v_call: TRBV11-2
cdr3_aa: CASSLVQGALETQYF

j_call: TRBJ2-3
v_call: TRBV7-2
cdr3_aa: CASSPSGGGRVSDTQYF

j_call: TRBJ1-3
v_call: TRBV6-5
cdr3_aa: CASSYNVGRGNTIYF

j_call: TRBJ2-3
v_call: TRBV30
cdr3_aa: CACRADQGNTDTQYF

j_call: TRBJ2-1
v_call: TRBV2
cdr3_aa: CASREAGAPYNEQFF

j_call: TRBJ2-6
v_call: TRBV15
cdr3_aa: CATSRAGTRSSGANVLTF

j_call: TRBJ1-3
v_call: TRBV19
cdr3_aa: CASSIGSESAGNTIYF

j_call: TRBJ2-4
v_call: TRBV30
cdr3_aa: CAWSGTSGVKNIQYF

j_call: TRBJ2-3
v_call: TRBV5-1
cdr3_aa: CASSIGSGNSRDTQYF